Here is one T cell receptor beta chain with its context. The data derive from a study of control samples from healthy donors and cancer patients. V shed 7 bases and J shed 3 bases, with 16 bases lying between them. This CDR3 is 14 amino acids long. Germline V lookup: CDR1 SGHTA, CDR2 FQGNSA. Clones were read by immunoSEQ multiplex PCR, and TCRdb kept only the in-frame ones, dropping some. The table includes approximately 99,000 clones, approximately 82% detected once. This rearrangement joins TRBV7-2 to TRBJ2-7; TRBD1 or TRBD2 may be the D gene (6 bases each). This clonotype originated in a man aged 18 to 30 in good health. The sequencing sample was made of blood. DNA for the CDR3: TGTGCCAGCACCGGAGGGGGGCCTCTCTACGAGCAGTACTTC. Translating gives CASTGGGPLYEQYF.